This TCR beta chain was observed in a study of cytomegalovirus exposure and HLA in healthy donors. V was cut by 6 bases and J by 4 bases, with 12 bases left in between. The CDR3 length is 13 residues. The germline V gene encodes CDR1 SNHLY and CDR2 FYNNEI. With 60 Vbeta and 13 Jbeta primers, the PCR was carried out. Clones were read by immunoSEQ multiplex PCR, and TCRdb kept only the in-frame ones, dropping some. The table includes 150,000 or so clones, around 80% detected once. Sequenced: PBMCs. This clonotype was obtained from a young man in good health and CMV-seropositive. The gene calls are TRBV2 and TRBJ1-1, with D possibly TRBD1 on 5 matching bases. CDR3 region: CASRPRAITEAFF. As DNA, the CDR3 is TGTGCCAGCAGGCCCAGGGCCATCACTGAAGCTTTCTTT.